The next 10 T cell receptor beta chains were all read from a single sample in a study of cytomegalovirus exposure and HLA in healthy donors. Sequencing was performed with immunoSEQ multiplex PCR; in TCRdb, only in-frame clones are kept and a portion is missing. The repertoire holds some 240,000 clones, with about 90% as singletons. Sequencing used PBMCs. The receptors derive from a woman in her 30s in good health and CMV-seropositive.

This clone was picked up a small number of times. This chain uses TRBV7-3 with TRBJ1-2; weak D call: TRBD1 (5 bases). Trimming pared 0 bases from V and 8 bases from J, leaving 16 bases between. Germline lookup yields CDR1 SGHTA and CDR2 FQGTGA. This CDR3 is 15 amino acids long. As DNA, the CDR3 is TGTGCCAGCAGCTTAACTGAAACAGGCTACGGAGGCTACACCTTC. This codes for CASSLTETGYGGYTF.

V and J are TRBV11-1 and TRBJ2-7; 9 bases agree with TRBD1. The length of the CDR3 is 13 residues. V lost 10 bases, J lost 1 base, and 5 bases stayed unmatched. Germline V gene sequence: CDR1 SGHAT, CDR2 FQDESV (reference sequence). The CDR3 is CATQGAVSYEQYF. The CDR3 bases are TGTGCCACACAGGGGGCGGTATCCTACGAGCAGTACTTC.

This chain links TRBV6-5 with TRBJ1-1, with 7 nucleotides matching TRBD1. The CDR3 has 14 amino acids. CDR1 and CDR2 from the germline V gene are MNHEY and SVGAGI. Trimming took 7 bases from V and 0 from J; bases not matched to a gene: 5. The CDR3 is CASNTGQLNTEAFF. CDR3 bases: TGTGCCAGCAACACGGGACAGCTGAACACTGAAGCTTTCTTT.

This clone was observed a handful of times. The chain uses TRBV5-1 and TRBJ1-2; TRBD1 aligns across 8 bases. The V gene end was trimmed by 5 bases and the J gene end by 9 bases; junction bases not matched to a gene: 6. The germline gives CDR1 SGHRS, CDR2 YFSETQ. There are 12 residues in the CDR3. DNA for the CDR3: TGCGCCAGCAGACGGGACAGGTTGAGCTACACCTTC. Translating it yields CASRRDRLSYTF.

The gene calls are TRBV7-6 and TRBJ2-7; 14 nucleotides match TRBD2. The germline V gene has CDR1 SGHVS and CDR2 FNYEAQ. There are 17 residues in the CDR3. The junction had 12 bases not matched to a gene; V was cut back by 5 bases and J by 6 bases. CDR3 loop: CASSPGLAGGAHSEQYF. The CDR3 bases are TGTGCCAGCAGCCCCGGACTAGCGGGAGGAGCGCATTCCGAGCAGTACTTC.

This chain connects TRBV30 to TRBJ2-5, with a possible D match to TRBD1 (6 bases). Looked up from germline, CDR1 is GTSNPN and CDR2 is SVGIG (reference sequence). CDR3 length: 14 amino acids. V was clipped by 3 bases and J by 0 bases, with 11 bases between them. DNA of the CDR3: TGTGCCTGGAGGAGGGGGTTGTACCAAGAGACCCAGTACTTC. Residues: CAWRRGLYQETQYF.

The genes are TRBV7-9 and TRBJ1-1; 7 bases line up with TRBD1. The CDR3 has 14 amino acids. Trimming took 4 bases from V and 0 from J; bases not matched to a gene: 2. Looked up from germline, CDR1 is SEHNR and CDR2 is FQNEAQ (reference sequence). This CDR3 reads CASSYGTVNTEAFF. In DNA form, the CDR3 reads TGTGCCAGCAGCTACGGGACAGTGAACACTGAAGCTTTCTTT.

The chain joins TRBV19 to TRBJ1-2; 9 bases agree with TRBD1. Germline V lookup: CDR1 LNHDA, CDR2 SQIVND (reference sequence). J was trimmed by 8 bases and V by 7 bases; bases with no gene match: 11. The CDR3 spans 14 residues. The DNA for the CDR3 is TGTGCCAGTACCGAAGGGACAGGGATTGGCGGCTACACCTTC. Its translation: CASTEGTGIGGYTF.

V and J are TRBV7-2 and TRBJ2-3; 9 bases match TRBD2. This CDR3 region has 16 residues. The ends lost 5 bases at V and 3 bases at J; junction bases unmatched: 9. Germline CDR1 reads SGHTA; CDR2 reads FQGNSA. For the CDR3, the DNA is TGTGCCAGCAGCCCGCTATTTCTAGCGGGAACAGATACGCAGTATTTT. This codes for CASSPLFLAGTDTQYF.

The V gene is TRBV12-5, the J gene TRBJ1-1; weak D call: TRBD1 (6 bases). CDR3 length: 15 residues. Germline lookup yields CDR1 LGHNT and CDR2 FRNRAP. The V gene lost 4 bases and the J gene lost 7 bases, with 19 bases spanning the gap. For the CDR3, the DNA is TGTGCTAGTGGTTCACCGAGGGGGAGGGGGATTGAAGCTTTCTTT. This sequence encodes CASGSPRGRGIEAFF.